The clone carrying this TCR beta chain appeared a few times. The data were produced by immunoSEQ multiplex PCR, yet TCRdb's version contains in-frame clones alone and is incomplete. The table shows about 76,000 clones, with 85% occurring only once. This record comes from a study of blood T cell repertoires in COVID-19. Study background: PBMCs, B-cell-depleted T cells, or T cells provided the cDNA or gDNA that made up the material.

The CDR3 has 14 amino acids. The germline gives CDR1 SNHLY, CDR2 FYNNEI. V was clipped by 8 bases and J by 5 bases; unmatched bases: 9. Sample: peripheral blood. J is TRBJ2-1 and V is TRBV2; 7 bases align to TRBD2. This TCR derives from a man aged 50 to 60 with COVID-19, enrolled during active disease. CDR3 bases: TGTGCCAGCCGGGCTGGACTAGTTAACAATGAGCAGTTCTTC. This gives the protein CASRAGLVNNEQFF.